This TCR beta chain was observed in a study of cytomegalovirus exposure and HLA in healthy donors. At the level of the study: Caucasian-associated ancestry cluster membership applied to about four fifths of around 400 genotyped donors. Study outcomes and limitations: Information on immune exposure was restricted to one variable (CMV serostatus).

Researchers ran the PCR with 60 Vbeta and 13 Jbeta primers. Repertoires were generated with immunoSEQ multiplex PCR, while TCRdb's copy carries only in-frame clones and drops some. This repertoire shows roughly 110,000 clones, 71% found once; its top ten account for about 2.8%. Worth noting for this clone: No antigen is known for it.

CDR3 length: 14 amino acids. Germline CDR1 and CDR2: PRHDT and FYEKMQ (reference sequence). With 5 bases removed from V and 2 bases from J, the gap between germline ends came to 11 bases. The origin of this receptor is a female donor in good health and CMV-seronegative. The rearrangement links TRBV13 to TRBJ2-3, with D possibly TRBD1 on 6 matching bases. Sequenced sample: PBMCs. CDR3 protein: CASSAGQLTDTQYF. The CDR3 DNA follows: TGTGCCAGCAGCGCCGGACAGCTCACAGATACGCAGTATTTT.